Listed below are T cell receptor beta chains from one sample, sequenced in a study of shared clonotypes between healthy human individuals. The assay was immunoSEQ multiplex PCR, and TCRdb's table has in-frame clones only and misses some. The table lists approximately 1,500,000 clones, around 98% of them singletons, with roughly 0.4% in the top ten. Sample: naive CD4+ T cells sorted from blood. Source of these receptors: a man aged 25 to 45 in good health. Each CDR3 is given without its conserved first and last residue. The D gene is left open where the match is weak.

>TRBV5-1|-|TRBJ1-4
ASSEVGAANEKLF
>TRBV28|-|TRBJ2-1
ASSFGRDNEQF
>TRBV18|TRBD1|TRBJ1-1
ASSLRDSTLNTEAF
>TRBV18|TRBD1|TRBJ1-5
ASSPGQGGQPQH
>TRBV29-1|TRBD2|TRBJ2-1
SVGTSGSSEQF
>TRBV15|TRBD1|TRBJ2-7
ATSRGTGPSTYEQY
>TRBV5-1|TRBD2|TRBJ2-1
ASSLYLADSYNEQF
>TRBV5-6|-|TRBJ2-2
ASSLVVTGELF
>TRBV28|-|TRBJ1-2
ASNQFGGSPYGYT
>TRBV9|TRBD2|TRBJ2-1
ASSVGLAGVEGEQF
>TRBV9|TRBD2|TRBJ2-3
ASSVDRTSGKFTDTQY
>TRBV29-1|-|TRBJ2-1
SVGGNEQF
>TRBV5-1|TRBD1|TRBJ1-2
ASSREGAEDGYT
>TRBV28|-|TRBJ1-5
ASRYLGAGNQPQH
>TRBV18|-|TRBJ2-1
ASSPPSDNEQF
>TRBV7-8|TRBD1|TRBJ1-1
ASSPTGRNTEAF
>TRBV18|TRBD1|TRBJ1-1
ASSLDQGETEAF
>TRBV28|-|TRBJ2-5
ASRSGGSGETQY
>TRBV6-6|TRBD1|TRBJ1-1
ASSTRPGGMNTEAF
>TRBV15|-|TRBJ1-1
ATVNRVGPGRTEAF
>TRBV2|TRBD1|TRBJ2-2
AMNRDREFTGELF
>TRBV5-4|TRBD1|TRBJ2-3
ASSLVQGALNTQY
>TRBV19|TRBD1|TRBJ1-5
ASSLTGDVYSNQPQH
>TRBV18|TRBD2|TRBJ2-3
ASSPLFAGGATDTQY
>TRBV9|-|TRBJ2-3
ASSVVTGDTQY
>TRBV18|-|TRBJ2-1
ASSPQEISDNEQF
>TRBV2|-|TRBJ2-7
ASTGGGGYYEQY
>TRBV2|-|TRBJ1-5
ASSVGGTSNQPQH
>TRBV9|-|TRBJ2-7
ASSVDGGDLPYEQY
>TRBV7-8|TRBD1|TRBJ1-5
ASSLTGSQPQH
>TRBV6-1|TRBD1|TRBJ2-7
ASSVPTGHPYEQY
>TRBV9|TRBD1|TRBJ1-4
ASSFTGTGAEKLF
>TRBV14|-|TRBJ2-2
ASSRVRNTGELF
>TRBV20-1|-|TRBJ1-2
SARSGYT
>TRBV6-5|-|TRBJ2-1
ASRSSSLEF
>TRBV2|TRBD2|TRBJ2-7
ASSSGSSYEQY
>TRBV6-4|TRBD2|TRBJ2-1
ASSDRPLAAAYNEQF
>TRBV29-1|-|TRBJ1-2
SVSDGYT
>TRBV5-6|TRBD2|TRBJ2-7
ASSGTRGASYEQY
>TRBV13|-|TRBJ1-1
ASSPRRNTEAF
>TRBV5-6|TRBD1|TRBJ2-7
ASSLRPGQGTYEQY
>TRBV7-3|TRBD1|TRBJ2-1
ASSYRQGNEQF
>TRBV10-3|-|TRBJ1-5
AISESMVGVGH
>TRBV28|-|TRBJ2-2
ASSLLEELF
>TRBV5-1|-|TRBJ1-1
ASSLAQHTEAF
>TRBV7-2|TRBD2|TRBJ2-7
ASSLVRGRADQY
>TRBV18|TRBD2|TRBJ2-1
ASSNPGLAGGNEQF
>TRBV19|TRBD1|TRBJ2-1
ASSVGQANNEQF
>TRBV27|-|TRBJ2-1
ASSPFSISGGNTYNEQF
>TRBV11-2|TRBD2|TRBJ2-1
ASSPSTGGFNEQF
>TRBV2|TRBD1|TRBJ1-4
ASTPQGGEREKLF
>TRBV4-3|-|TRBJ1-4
ASSLRPRESHEKLF
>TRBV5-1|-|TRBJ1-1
ASSTTSPNTEAF
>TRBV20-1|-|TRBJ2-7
SATYLYEQY
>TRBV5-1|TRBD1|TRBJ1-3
ASRSTGASGNTIY